Below, 6 T cell receptor beta chains from the same sample are listed, as sequenced in a study of metastatic and nonmetastatic thyroid tumors. The entire patient cohort was treatment-naive prior to thyroid surgery. TCRdb reprocessed the PCR reads using MiXCR. The sample lists approximately 12,000 clones, more than 20% occurring once. Material: adjacent normal tissue. The receptors stem from a female donor with papillary thyroid cancer or a benign thyroid nodule (not recorded which). Some clones in this sample may be carry-over from other donors' samples.

The table lists this clone with many counts. This sequence joins TRBV18 and TRBJ2-1, with D uncertain. Trimming stripped 5 bases from V and 3 bases from J, with 5 bases between. From germline, CDR1 is KGHSH and CDR2 LQKENI. The CDR3 sequence is 12 residues long. The CDR3 spells CASSEHYNEQFF. The CDR3 DNA reads TGTGCCAGCTCAGAGCACTACAATGAGCAGTTCTTC.

The V gene is TRBV20-1, the J gene TRBJ2-1, with 8 bases fitting TRBD2. The germline CDR1 and CDR2 sequences are DFQATT and SNEGSKA (reference sequence). The CDR3 spans 12 residues. The CDR3 protein is CKTSGHYNEQFF. In DNA, the CDR3 is TGCAAAACTAGCGGCCACTACAATGAGCAGTTCTTC.

Regarding this clone: A junction end diverges from the germline sequence, so it may reflect a read error. The chain employs TRBV5-4 and TRBJ2-1, with 9 bases identical to TRBD2. Looked up from germline, CDR1 is SGHNT and CDR2 is YYREEE (reference sequence). This CDR3 is 19 amino acids long. The CDR3 reads CASSLAPLLAGCRWHEQFF. CDR3 in DNA: TGTGCTAGCAGCTTGGCTCCTCTGCTAGCGGGATGCAGATGGCATGAGCAGTTCTTC.

The chain employs TRBV20-1 and TRBJ2-3, with a tentative D call TRBD2 (5 bases). V lost 4 bases, J lost 5 bases, and 10 bases lay in between. The CDR3 runs 12 residues. Germline V lookup: CDR1 DFQATT, CDR2 SNEGSKA (reference sequence). In nucleotides, the CDR3 is TGCAGTGCTATAGATGGAGGAGATACGCAGTATTTT. Translated, it gives CSAIDGGDTQYF.

The CDR3 loop reads CSASPPYEQYF. The CDR3 DNA reads TGCAGTGCTAGCCCACCCTACGAGCAGTACTTC. This chain joins TRBV20-1 and TRBJ2-7, with D uncertain. There are 11 residues in the CDR3. The germline V and J ends were trimmed by 3 bases and 2 bases, with 5 bases remaining between them. Germline-derived CDR1 and CDR2 are DFQATT and SNEGSKA (reference sequence).

This clone was detected ten times or more. This sequence joins TRBV5-5 and TRBJ2-7; the D is unclear. The CDR3 sequence is 13 residues long. Germline V lookup: CDR1 SGHKS, CDR2 YYEKEE (reference sequence). V was clipped by 0 bases and J by 3 bases, with 7 bases between them. CDR3 DNA sequence: TGTGCCAGCAGCTTGGACGGGTACTACGAGCAGTACTTC. The encoded protein is CASSLDGYYEQYF.